A single sample gave rise to the 19 T cell receptor beta chains below, sequenced in a study of T cells after posttransplantation cyclophosphamide. Data came from immunoSEQ multiplex PCR; TCRdb stores just in-frame clones and leaves some out. There are 44,000 or so clones in the sample, none observed a single time. Sequenced sample: PBMCs. The receptors were gathered from a man aged 35 to 55 in good health, CMV-negative, and a related stem cell transplant donor.

This clone occurred many times. The rearrangement links TRBV28 to TRBJ1-3; D unclear. The CDR3 covers 15 residues. The germline V gene encodes CDR1 MDHEN and CDR2 SYDVKM. Deletions cut 3 bases from V and 2 bases from J, with 11 bases between. The CDR3 DNA is TGTGCCAGCAGTTTTGGCACACCCGCTGGAAACACCATATATTTT. It encodes CASSFGTPAGNTIYF.

This clone was counted ten times or more. The V and J genes are TRBV7-3 and TRBJ2-5; 7 bases agree with TRBD2. Trimming cost V 4 bases and J 4 bases; bases outside gene matches: 3. CDR1 and CDR2 (germline): SGHTA, FQGTGA. The CDR3 is 13 residues long. The CDR3 bases are TGTGCCAGCAGCTCGCAGCGGGGAGAGACCCAGTACTTC. Residues: CASSSQRGETQYF. Variable domain in full (rest from reference TRBV7-3 and TRBJ2-5): GAGVSQTPSNKVTEKGKYVELRCDPISGHTALYWYRQSLGQGPEFLIYFQGTGAADDSGLPNDRFFAVRPEGSVSTLKIQRTERGDSAVYLCASSSQRGETQYFGPGTRLLVL.

Ten or more counts support this clone. V usage is TRBV27 and J usage is TRBJ2-1; TRBD2 matches 7 bases. The germline V gene has CDR1 MNHEY and CDR2 SMNVEV (reference sequence). V lost 2 bases to trimming and J lost 0 bases; unmatched junction nucleotides: 7. The CDR3 consists of 17 residues. The CDR3 DNA is TGTGCCAGCAGTTTAGGGCTAGCGGTGAGCTCCTACAATGAGCAGTTCTTC. It yields the protein CASSLGLAVSSYNEQFF.

This clone was recorded at least ten times. The CDR3: CASSLGQAKEGQYF. Here the CDR3 DNA reads TGCGCCAGCAGCTTAGGACAGGCCAAGGAGGGGCAGTACTTC. This sequence joins TRBV5-1 and TRBJ2-7; D may be TRBD1 (7 bases). The CDR3 runs 14 residues. Trimming pared 2 bases from V and 9 bases from J, leaving 18 bases between. Germline CDR1 is SGHRS and CDR2 is YFSETQ.

In this sample, this clone turned up many times. The chain employs TRBV2 and TRBJ1-1; D perhaps matches TRBD1 (5 bases). The CDR3 contains 13 residues. V was clipped by 7 bases and J by 8 bases, with 17 bases between them. Germline CDR1 is SNHLY and CDR2 is FYNNEI. CDR3 protein: CASIREQAIEAFF. The CDR3 coding sequence is TGTGCCAGCATAAGAGAACAGGCGATAGAAGCTTTCTTT.

The sample holds many counts of this clone. The chain uses TRBV11-2 and TRBJ2-3; 7 bases fit TRBD2. The CDR3 has 16 residues. Germline-derived CDR1 and CDR2 are SGHAT and FQNNGV. V was pared by 5 bases and J by 4 bases, with 12 bases of the junction left unmatched. This chain's CDR3 is CASSPRLATSADTQYF. The CDR3 nucleotides read TGTGCCAGCAGCCCTCGACTAGCAACGAGCGCAGATACGCAGTATTTT.

This clone was counted many times. V is TRBV28 and J is TRBJ1-3, with 8 bases aligning to TRBD1. The V and J ends lost 6 bases and 3 bases, in that order; junction bases with no gene match: 10. The CDR3 has 16 amino acids. Germline CDR1 reads MDHEN; CDR2 reads SYDVKM. The CDR3 DNA reads as TGTGCCAGCAGCACCCGCAGGGGGCTCGTTGGAAACACCATATATTTT. Protein: CASSTRRGLVGNTIYF.

This clone was recorded many times. The rearrangement links TRBV19 to TRBJ2-1; D is unresolved. The CDR3 consists of 14 residues. Germline-derived CDR1 and CDR2 are LNHDA and SQIVND (reference sequence). The V gene lost 7 bases and the J gene lost 1 base, with 11 bases spanning the gap. The CDR3 sequence is CASKELDSYNEQFF. In DNA, the CDR3 is TGTGCCAGTAAGGAGCTGGATTCCTACAATGAGCAGTTCTTC. The full variable domain, with the rest looked up from reference TRBV19 and TRBJ2-1, is DGGITQSPKYLFRKEGQNVTLSCEQNLNHDAMYWYRQDPGQGLRLIYYSQIVNDFQKGDIAEGYSVSREKKESFPLTVTSAQKNPTAFYLCASKELDSYNEQFFGPGTRLTVL.

This clone was detected ten times or more. V gene TRBV14 combines with J gene TRBJ2-2; D unresolved. V dropped 4 bases and J dropped 4 bases, with 10 bases sitting between them. CDR1 is SGHDN, CDR2 FVKESK, per germline. The CDR3 runs to 14 residues. In DNA, the CDR3 is TGTGCCAGCAGCCCACGGCCTAGCACCGGGGAGCTGTTTTTT. This sequence encodes CASSPRPSTGELFF.

This clone appeared many times. The junction differs from germline at one of its ends, possibly a read error. The chain employs TRBV7-7 and TRBJ2-2; D is unclear. Germline CDR1 and CDR2: SSHAT and FNYEAQ (reference sequence). CDR3 length: 16 amino acids. The CDR3 here is CASSLGGSRNTGELFF. The CDR3 DNA sequence: TGTGCTAGCAGCTTAGGCGGATCGAGGAACACCGGGGAGCTGTTTTTT.

This clone came up many times. V gene TRBV28 combines with J gene TRBJ2-5, with TRBD1 identical over 7 bases. The CDR3 covers 15 residues. Trimming removed 7 bases from V and 3 bases from J; junction bases left unmatched: 11. The germline CDR1 and CDR2 sequences are MDHEN and SYDVKM. The CDR3 DNA reads as TGTGCCAGCAATAAAATGAGGACAGGAAAAGAGACCCAGTACTTC. The encoded protein is CASNKMRTGKETQYF.

This clone was seen at least ten times. The V and J genes are TRBV6-1 and TRBJ2-3, with D perhaps TRBD1 (6 bases). V lost 4 bases and J 0 bases, leaving 8 bases between the germline ends. The germline V gene has CDR1 MNHNS and CDR2 SASEGT. The CDR3 extends over 14 amino acids. This CDR3 reads CASSATGSTDTQYF. As DNA, the CDR3 is TGTGCCAGCAGTGCTACAGGGAGCACAGATACGCAGTATTTT.

In this sample, this clone turned up many times. J is TRBJ2-7 and V is TRBV6-1; 12 nucleotides line up with TRBD2. V was pared by 3 bases and J by 5 bases, with 5 bases of the junction left unmatched. The CDR3 is made up of 15 amino acids. CDR1 MNHNS and CDR2 SASEGT come from the germline V gene. The CDR3 DNA follows: TGTGCCAGCAGTGATACGGGACTAGCGGGCGACGAGCAGTACTTC. It is translated as CASSDTGLAGDEQYF.

This clone was detected ten times or more. The J gene is TRBJ2-2, the V gene TRBV28, with unresolved D. V lost 5 bases, J lost 1 base, and 11 bases lay in between. The CDR3 covers 15 residues. Germline CDR1 is MDHEN and CDR2 is SYDVKM. CDR3: CASSTPLGNTGELFF. CDR3 coding DNA: TGTGCCAGCAGTACCCCGCTAGGGAACACCGGGGAGCTGTTTTTT. Complete variable domain (other parts from reference TRBV28 and TRBJ2-2): DVKVTQSSRYLVKRTGEKVFLECVQDMDHENMFWYRQDPGLGLRLIYFSYDVKMKEKGDIPEGYSVSREKKERFSLILESASTNQTSMYLCASSTPLGNTGELFFGEGSRLTVL.

This clone was observed at least ten times. CDR3 nucleotide sequence: TGTGCCAGCAGGGATCGGGACAGGGACGCCGGGGAGCTGTTTTTT. This codes for CASRDRDRDAGELFF. The chain recombines TRBV6-1 with TRBJ2-2, with 9 bases fitting TRBD1. Germline V gene data show CDR1 as MNHNS and CDR2 as SASEGT. The CDR3 extends over 15 amino acids. With 6 bases clipped from V and 6 bases from J, the junction kept 8 bases outside the gene matches.

This clone came up many times. The gene calls are TRBV9 and TRBJ1-2, with D unclear. The germline V gene encodes CDR1 SGDLS and CDR2 YYNGEE. The CDR3 covers 14 residues. With 1 base removed from V and 4 bases from J, the gap between germline ends came to 11 bases. CDR3 in DNA: TGTGCCAGCAGCGTATTGACAACTCCCTATGGCTACACCTTC. Translated, it gives CASSVLTTPYGYTF.

This chain uses TRBV2 with TRBJ2-5, with 7 bases that match TRBD1. The J call may not be correct, given that the DNA end is closer to TRBJ2-7. The germline gives CDR1 SNHLY, CDR2 FYNNEI. CDR3 length: 14 residues. CDR3 DNA sequence: TGTGCCAGTTTTGCCGGGACAGCCACCTACGAGCAGTACTTC. It yields the protein CASFAGTATYEQYF.

The table lists this clone with many counts. This rearrangement joins TRBV9 to TRBJ1-1; D gene unclear. This CDR3 is 16 amino acids long. Germline CDR1 is SGDLS and CDR2 is YYNGEE. Trimming removed 2 bases at V and 10 bases at J, with 24 bases between. CDR3 in DNA: TGTGCCAGCAGCGTCGATCCGGGAGCCGGGCCGGGTGTAGCTTTCTTT. Translation: CASSVDPGAGPGVAFF.

This clone was picked up many times. V gene TRBV19 combines with J gene TRBJ2-7; the D gene is possibly TRBD2 (6 bases). The CDR3 spans 14 residues. V gave up 4 bases and J gave up 4 bases, with 14 bases separating them. CDR1 and CDR2 from the germline V gene are LNHDA and SQIVND (reference sequence). The CDR3 sequence: CASSSGKTVYEQYF. The CDR3 DNA reads as TGTGCCAGTAGTAGCGGGAAAACGGTTTACGAGCAGTACTTC. The full variable domain, with the rest looked up from reference TRBV19 and TRBJ2-7, is DGGITQSPKYLFRKEGQNVTLSCEQNLNHDAMYWYRQDPGQGLRLIYYSQIVNDFQKGDIAEGYSVSREKKESFPLTVTSAQKNPTAFYLCASSSGKTVYEQYFGPGTRLTVT.